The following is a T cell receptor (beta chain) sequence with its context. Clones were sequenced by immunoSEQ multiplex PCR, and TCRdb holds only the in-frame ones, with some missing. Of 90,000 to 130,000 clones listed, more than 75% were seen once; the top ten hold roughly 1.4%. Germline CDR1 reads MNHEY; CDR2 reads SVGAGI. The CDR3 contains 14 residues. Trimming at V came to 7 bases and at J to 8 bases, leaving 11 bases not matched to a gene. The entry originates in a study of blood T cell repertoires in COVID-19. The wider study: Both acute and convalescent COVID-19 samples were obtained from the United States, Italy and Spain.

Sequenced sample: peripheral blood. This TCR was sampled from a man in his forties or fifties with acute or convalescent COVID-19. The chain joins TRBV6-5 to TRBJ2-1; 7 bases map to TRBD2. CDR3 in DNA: TGTGCCAGCACTTCCGGGACTACCCCCGATGAGCAGTTCTTC. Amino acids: CASTSGTTPDEQFF.